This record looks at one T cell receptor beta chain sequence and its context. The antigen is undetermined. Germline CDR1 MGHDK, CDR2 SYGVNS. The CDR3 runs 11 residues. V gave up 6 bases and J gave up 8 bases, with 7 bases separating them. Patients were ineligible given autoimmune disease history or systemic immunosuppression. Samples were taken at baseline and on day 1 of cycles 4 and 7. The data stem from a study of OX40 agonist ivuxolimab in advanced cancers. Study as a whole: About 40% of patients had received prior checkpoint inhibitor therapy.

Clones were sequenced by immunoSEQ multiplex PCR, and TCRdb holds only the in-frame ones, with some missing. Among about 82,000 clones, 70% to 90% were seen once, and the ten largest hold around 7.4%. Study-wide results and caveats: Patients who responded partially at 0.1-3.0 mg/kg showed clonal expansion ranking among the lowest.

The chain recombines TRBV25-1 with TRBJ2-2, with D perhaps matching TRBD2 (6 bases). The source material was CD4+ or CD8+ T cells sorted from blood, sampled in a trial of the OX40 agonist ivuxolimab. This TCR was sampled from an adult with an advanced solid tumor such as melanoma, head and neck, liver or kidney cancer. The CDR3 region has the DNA TGTGCCAGCAGGGCGGGGGGGGAGCTGTTTTTT. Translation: CASRAGGELFF.